One and the same sample provided the 3 T cell receptor beta chains below, sequenced in a study of blood T cell repertoires in COVID-19. The data were produced by immunoSEQ multiplex PCR, yet TCRdb's version contains in-frame clones alone and is incomplete. The sample lists 200,000 or so clones, roughly 76% occurring once. Material: peripheral blood. The receptors stem from a woman of 80 years or more with COVID-19, enrolled during active disease.

The chain joins TRBV11-3 to TRBJ2-1; 9 nucleotides align to TRBD1. The CDR3 extends over 16 amino acids. Trimming cost V 5 bases and J 9 bases; bases outside gene matches: 14. Germline lookup yields CDR1 SGHNT and CDR2 YENEEA. The CDR3 is CASSPDPGQGPSEQFF. CDR3 bases: TGTGCCAGCAGCCCAGACCCGGGACAGGGACCTAGTGAGCAGTTCTTC. Complete variable domain (other parts from reference TRBV11-3 and TRBJ2-1): EAGVVQSPRYKIIEKKQPVAFWCNPISGHNTLYWYLQNLGQGPELLIRYENEEAVDDSQLPKDRFSAERLKGVDSTLKIQPAELGDSAVYLCASSPDPGQGPSEQFFGPGTRLTVL.

The chain carries TRBV19 and TRBJ2-1; 8 bases are shared with TRBD2. The CDR3 is made up of 13 amino acids. From germline, CDR1 is LNHDA and CDR2 SQIVND (reference sequence). V lost 4 bases and J lost 7; bases outside the gene matches: 3. CDR3 coding DNA: TGTGCCAGTAGTACGGGACTAGTTAATGAGCAGTTCTTC. Protein product: CASSTGLVNEQFF.

The V call is TRBV27, the J call TRBJ1-4; 9 nucleotides align to TRBD1. CDR3 size: 17 residues. V dropped 5 bases and J dropped 1; count of bases not matched to a gene: 8. Germline loops: CDR1 MNHEY, CDR2 SMNVEV (reference sequence). This CDR3 is CASSGTGLYGTNEKLFF. In nucleotides, the CDR3 is TGTGCCAGCAGTGGGACAGGGCTTTATGGAACTAATGAAAAACTGTTTTTT.